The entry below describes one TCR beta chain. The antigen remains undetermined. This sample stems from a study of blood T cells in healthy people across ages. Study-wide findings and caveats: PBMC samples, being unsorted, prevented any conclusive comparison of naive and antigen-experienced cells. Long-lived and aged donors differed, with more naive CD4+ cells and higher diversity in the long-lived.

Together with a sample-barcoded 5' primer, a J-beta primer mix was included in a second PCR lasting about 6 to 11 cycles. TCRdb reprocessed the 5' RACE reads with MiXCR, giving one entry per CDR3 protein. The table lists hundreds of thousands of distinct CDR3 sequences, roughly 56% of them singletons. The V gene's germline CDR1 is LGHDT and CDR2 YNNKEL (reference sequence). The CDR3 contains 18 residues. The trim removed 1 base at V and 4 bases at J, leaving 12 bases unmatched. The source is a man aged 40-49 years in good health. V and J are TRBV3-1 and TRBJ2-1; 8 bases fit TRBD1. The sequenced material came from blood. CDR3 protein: CASSQVSAGTGHYNEQFF. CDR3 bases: TGTGCCAGCAGCCAAGTCTCCGCCGGGACAGGTCATTACAATGAGCAGTTCTTC.